These 10 T cell receptor beta chains were sequenced from one sample in a study of T cell responses to AZD1222 COVID-19 vaccine. Method: immunoSEQ multiplex PCR; TCRdb's copy keeps in-frame clones and lacks some. Among roughly 120,000 clones listed, around 88% were seen once. Sequenced material: peripheral blood, taken on day 0 of AZD1222 vaccination. These TCRs come from an adult in good health.

The genes are TRBV6-5 and TRBJ1-2; maybe TRBD1 (5 bases). With 0 bases removed from V and 4 bases from J, the gap between germline ends came to 12 bases. This CDR3 is 15 amino acids long. Germline lookup yields CDR1 MNHEY and CDR2 SVGAGI. CDR3 DNA: TGTGCCAGCAGTTACTCTGTGTTGGGGGGCTATGGCTACACCTTC. Amino acid sequence: CASSYSVLGGYGYTF.

V gene TRBV5-1 combines with J gene TRBJ1-6; D gene unclear. In germline, CDR1 is SGHRS, CDR2 YFSETQ. Trimming pared 1 base from V and 8 bases from J, leaving 10 bases between. The CDR3 runs 14 residues. The CDR3 DNA sequence: TGCGCCAGCAGCTTGACAGACGGAGATTCACCCCTCCACTTT. Translation gives CASSLTDGDSPLHF.

The chain employs TRBV19 and TRBJ2-7; 13 positions agree with TRBD2. Looked up from germline, CDR1 is LNHDA and CDR2 is SQIVND (reference sequence). The CDR3 length is 16 residues. V shed 5 bases and J 4 bases; nucleotides not matched to a gene: 8. CDR3 in amino acids: CASSPWTSGSGYEQYF. CDR3 coding DNA: TGTGCCAGTAGTCCCTGGACTAGCGGGAGTGGTTACGAGCAGTACTTC.

The gene calls are TRBV7-2 and TRBJ1-5; TRBD1 agrees at 9 bases. V was clipped by 4 bases and J by 0 bases; unmatched bases: 1. CDR1 and CDR2 from the germline V gene are SGHTA and FQGNSA. The CDR3 runs 15 residues. CDR3 loop: CASSSQGASNQPQHF. The CDR3 nucleotides read TGTGCCAGCAGCTCACAGGGGGCTAGCAATCAGCCCCAGCATTTT.

The chain uses TRBV12-3 or TRBV12-4 and TRBJ1-2, with D unclear. The CDR3 length is 12 residues. The V end was cut by 5 bases, the J end by 6 bases, with 10 bases between. CDR3 sequence reads: CASSPLSDGYTF. CDR3 DNA sequence: TGTGCCAGCAGTCCCTTATCTGATGGCTACACCTTC.

This rearrangement joins TRBV19 to TRBJ1-2; D call uncertain. Germline V gene lookup returns CDR1 LNHDA and CDR2 SQIVND (reference sequence). V dropped 2 bases and J dropped 7 bases, with 11 bases sitting between them. This CDR3 contains 13 residues. CDR3 DNA sequence: TGTGCCAGTAGTATAAGAGGTGTGTCTGGCTACACCTTC. Its translation: CASSIRGVSGYTF. The full variable domain, in which reference TRBV19 and TRBJ1-2 provide the parts outside the CDR3, is DGGITQSPKYLFRKEGQNVTLSCEQNLNHDAMYWYRQDPGQGLRLIYYSQIVNDFQKGDIAEGYSVSREKKESFPLTVTSAQKNPTAFYLCASSIRGVSGYTFGSGTRLTVV.

CDR3 amino acids: CASRPIPSTDTQYF. The CDR3 coding sequence is TGTGCCTCCCGACCTATTCCTAGCACAGATACGCAGTATTTT. The chain couples TRBV30 to TRBJ2-3; D gene unclear. Deletions cut 7 bases from V and 0 bases from J, with 14 bases between. Germline-derived CDR1 and CDR2 are GTSNPN and SVGIG (reference sequence). This CDR3 has 14 amino acids. Looking up the rest from reference TRBV30 and TRBJ2-3 gives the full variable domain: SQTIHQWPATLVQPVGSPLSLECTVEGTSNPNLYWYRQAAGRGLQLLFYSVGIGQISSEVPQNLSASRPQDRQFILSSKKLLLSDSGFYLCASRPIPSTDTQYFGPGTRLTVL.

This clone was seen a single time. V gene TRBV7-9 combines with J gene TRBJ1-1, with unresolved D. This CDR3 region has 12 residues. V was shortened by 2 bases and J by 5 bases, with 6 bases between the two germline ends. Germline V CDR1 and CDR2: SEHNR, FQNEAQ (reference sequence). The CDR3: CASSLMGTEAFF. The CDR3 DNA sequence: TGTGCCAGCAGCTTAATGGGGACTGAAGCTTTCTTT.

A single count supports this clone. The rearrangement uses TRBV7-3 and TRBJ2-2; D call uncertain. Germline assignment: CDR1 SGHTA and CDR2 FQGTGA. This CDR3 has 12 amino acids. The V end lost 5 bases, the J end lost 8 bases, and 9 bases lay between the germline ends. The CDR3 protein is CASSATLGELFF. In DNA form, the CDR3 reads TGTGCCAGCAGCGCAACGTTGGGGGAGCTGTTTTTT.

The chain employs TRBV30 and TRBJ1-4, with TRBD1 as a possible D gene (6 bases). The germline V gene encodes CDR1 GTSNPN and CDR2 SVGIG (reference sequence). The CDR3 contains 13 residues. Trimming removed 5 bases at V and 10 bases at J, with 17 bases between. CDR3 loop: CAWGTGTRGKLFF. In DNA form, the CDR3 reads TGTGCCTGGGGTACAGGGACCAGAGGAAAACTGTTTTTT.